The 6 T cell receptor beta chains below come from one sample, sequenced in a study of cytomegalovirus exposure and HLA in healthy donors. The PCR contained 60 Vbeta and 13 Jbeta primers. Repertoires were generated with immunoSEQ multiplex PCR, while TCRdb's copy carries only in-frame clones and drops some. The repertoire consists of about 150,000 clones, with 80% occurring once and the leading ten covering 4.5% to 7%. The source material was PBMCs. Receptors were obtained from a woman in her forties in good health and CMV-seropositive.

On this clone itself: Distinct nucleotide sequences in the sample also encode this CDR3. CDR3 bases: TGTGCCAGCTCAAGGGACAGGGGCACAGATACGCAGTATTTT. This gives the protein CASSRDRGTDTQYF. This chain joins TRBV18 and TRBJ2-3; 9 nucleotides align to TRBD1. Losses at the gene ends were 5 bases for V and 1 base for J; bases not matched to a gene: 1. This CDR3 spans 14 amino acids. Germline V gives CDR1 KGHSH, CDR2 LQKENI. Together with reference TRBV18 and TRBJ2-3, the CDR3 gives the full variable domain: NAGVMQNPRHLVRRRGQEARLRCSPMKGHSHVYWYRQLPEEGLKFMVYLQKENIIDESGMPKERFSAEFPKEGPSILRIQQVVRGDSAAYFCASSRDRGTDTQYFGPGTRLTVL.

V usage is TRBV18 and J usage is TRBJ1-1; TRBD1 agrees at 8 bases. Germline trimming cut 2 bases from V and 3 bases from J; bases unmatched to any gene: 5. The CDR3 runs 15 residues. From germline, CDR1 is KGHSH and CDR2 LQKENI. The CDR3, as DNA: TGTGCCAGCTCACCAGCCCAGGGGGCGGACACTGAAGCTTTCTTT. Protein: CASSPAQGADTEAFF. Full variable domain (remainder filled in from reference TRBV18 and TRBJ1-1): NAGVMQNPRHLVRRRGQEARLRCSPMKGHSHVYWYRQLPEEGLKFMVYLQKENIIDESGMPKERFSAEFPKEGPSILRIQQVVRGDSAAYFCASSPAQGADTEAFFGQGTRLTVV.

The chain recombines TRBV18 with TRBJ1-1; TRBD1 agrees at 10 bases. CDR3 length: 16 amino acids. The V gene end was trimmed by 3 bases and the J gene end by 4 bases; junction bases not matched to a gene: 8. Looked up from germline, CDR1 is KGHSH and CDR2 is LQKENI. In nucleotides, the CDR3 is TGTGCCAGCTCACCCTCGGGACAGGGGAGGGGCACTGAAGCTTTCTTT. This sequence encodes CASSPSGQGRGTEAFF.

Worth noting for this clone: This same CDR3 is encoded by further DNA sequences in the sample. The chain recombines TRBV9 with TRBJ1-1, with a tentative D call TRBD1 (5 bases). This CDR3 region has 15 residues. The germline V gene has CDR1 SGDLS and CDR2 YYNGEE. V lost 1 base and J 0 bases, leaving 10 bases between the germline ends. The CDR3 DNA reads as TGTGCCAGCAGCGTAAGCGGGACGGTGAACACTGAAGCTTTCTTT. Translating it yields CASSVSGTVNTEAFF.

This clone has more than one count but fewer than ten. The V gene is TRBV10-3, the J gene TRBJ1-1; TRBD1 matches 9 bases. V lost 9 bases, J lost 1 base, and 12 bases stayed unmatched. The CDR3 has 16 residues. Per germline, CDR1 ENHRY and CDR2 SYGVKD. CDR3 in amino acids: CAISPGQGIANTEAFF. The CDR3 DNA is TGTGCCATTTCTCCGGGACAGGGAATAGCGAACACTGAAGCTTTCTTT.

A note on this clone: At one end the junction does not follow the germline gene, possibly because of a read error. The chain combines TRBV7-7 with TRBJ2-7, with D possibly TRBD2 on 5 matching bases. The CDR3 totals 14 residues. Germline-derived CDR1 and CDR2 are SSHAT and FNYEAQ (reference sequence). The CDR3 loop reads CASSLSTGAYEQYF. CDR3 DNA sequence: TGTGCTAGCAGCTTAAGCACCGGGGCCTACGAGCAGTACTTC.